This T cell receptor (beta chain) was recorded in a study of blood T cell repertoires in COVID-19 (TCRdb year 2020). Looking at the study overall: Collaborator samples came from the United States, Italy and Spain and covered acute and convalescent phases of COVID-19. A de-identified subject ID, COVID-19 status, age in years and sex were almost always included in the sample metadata. A freely available public database, intended as a resource for researchers studying the immune response to SARS-CoV-2, is where the repertoires were released. The prospective study material was composed of cDNA or gDNA derived from T cells, B-cell-depleted T cells, or PBMCs. The dataset comprised deeply sampled blood TCRbeta repertoires from subjects exposed to, actively infected with, or recovered from COVID-19. HLA class I and class II types, where available, came from metadata supplied by the sample provider rather than from assay-based typing. The samples were drawn from the first 160 participants of the ongoing ImmuneRACE study and from 950 to 1,500 subjects provided by 6 global collaborators. Broader findings and caveats from the paper: The amount of clinical and demographic metadata varied by source and participant and was provided uncurated.

The germline V gene sets CDR1 to SNHLY and CDR2 to FYNNEI. V is clipped by 4 bases and J by 4 bases, and the sequence between their germline boundaries is 10 bases long. The CDR3 runs 13 residues from the cysteine to the phenylalanine. The kept DNA is CDR3 alone, 39 bases in frame from the first base. As for this clone: There is no known antigen for this receptor. Base-call qualities are not available, and no considerably larger clone is one nucleotide away.

Participants in the prospective study were enrolled through a virtual design, were aged 18 to 89 years, and lived in 24 United States geographic areas. To assign participants to cohorts, the prospective study relied on clinical history that participants themselves reported in a screening survey and a study questionnaire. Recovered participants in ImmuneRACE Cohort 3 were defined as having two consecutive negative NP/OP PCR tests, clearance from a healthcare professional, or resolution of symptoms. In the prospective study, mobile phlebotomists collected whole blood, serum and a nasopharyngeal or oropharyngeal swab from each participant. Additional blood draws and questionnaires over an approximately 2-month period could optionally be provided by prospective study participants. Prospective study blood samples were shipped either frozen or at room temperature before DNA extraction. The immunoSEQ Assay, a bias-controlled multiplex PCR, was used to amplify TCRbeta CDR3 regions from genomic DNA. In the paper's pipeline: Within the assay, amplification of reference gene primers was used to estimate how many nucleated cells each sample contained. Sequence reads were collapsed and filtered to measure the absolute abundance of every unique TCRbeta CDR3 rearrangement. For each sample, productive Simpson clonality was calculated as the square root of Simpson's diversity index across productive rearrangements. In its TCRdb copy, this immuneACCESS table keeps in-frame sequences only and misses some clones. Where compared with another copy, unresolved V genes explain less than half of these, and the others have no known cause. That table furnishes V, J and clone size, whereas the DNA furnished D and trimming. This sample lists around 170,000 clones; approximately 80% were detected once. Together, the top ten hold 12% of the sample.

Sequencing input: PBMCs or T cells enriched from blood (not recorded which). The receptor chain draws on TRBV2 and TRBJ1-1; no D gene call is confident. The sequence was obtained from a man aged 45 to 65 who had recovered from COVID-19. The sequence in DNA is TGTGCCAGCAGTGTGGGAGGAGGCACTGAAGCTTTCTTT. Its protein product is CASSVGGGTEAFF.